The 28 T cell receptor beta chains reported below all come from one sample, sequenced in a study of shared clonotypes between healthy human individuals. The protocol was immunoSEQ multiplex PCR, while the TCRdb copy is restricted to in-frame clones and leaves out a portion. Among over a million clones listed, roughly 74% were seen once. The material sequenced was memory CD4+ T cells from PBMCs. Subset noted: CD45RA-negative fraction. Every receptor here comes from a man aged 18 to 29 in good health. Some clones in this sample may be carry-over from other donors' samples.

The chain combines TRBV28 with TRBJ2-1; D is uncertain. This CDR3 is built from 17 residues. The V gene's germline CDR1 is MDHEN and CDR2 SYDVKM. Trimming took 3 bases from V and 7 from J, leaving 22 bases between them. The CDR3 bases are TGTGCCAGCAGTTTGTTTGGGAAAAGGACCGTAGGGAATGAGCAGTTCTTC. Translated: CASSLFGKRTVGNEQFF. Together with reference TRBV28 and TRBJ2-1, the CDR3 gives the full variable domain: DVKVTQSSRYLVKRTGEKVFLECVQDMDHENMFWYRQDPGLGLRLIYFSYDVKMKEKGDIPEGYSVSREKKERFSLILESASTNQTSMYLCASSLFGKRTVGNEQFFGPGTRLTVL.

J is TRBJ2-7 and V is TRBV28; D is tentatively TRBD1 or TRBD2 (6 bases each). The CDR3 runs 15 residues. Deletions cut 5 bases from V and 4 bases from J, with 18 bases between. The V gene's germline CDR1 is MDHEN and CDR2 SYDVKM. The CDR3 loop reads CASSQMRRGVYEQYF. CDR3 in DNA: TGTGCCAGCAGTCAAATGAGGAGGGGGGTGTACGAGCAGTACTTC.

The chain links TRBV10-1 to TRBJ1-5; D call uncertain. This CDR3 comprises 12 residues. Germline V gene lookup returns CDR1 WNHNN and CDR2 SYGVQD (reference sequence). V was pared by 5 bases and J by 3 bases, with 5 bases between. CDR3 region: CASSFPNQPQHF. In DNA form, the CDR3 reads TGCGCCAGCAGTTTTCCCAATCAGCCCCAGCATTTT.

This clone was observed a few times. This rearrangement joins TRBV18 to TRBJ2-7; TRBD2 aligns across 12 bases. The V segment lost 3 bases and the J segment 5 bases; nucleotides outside the gene matches: 5. The CDR3 is 15 amino acids. Germline V gene data show CDR1 as KGHSH and CDR2 as LQKENI. CDR3 protein: CASSPPTSGSNEQYF. CDR3 DNA: TGTGCCAGCTCACCTCCGACTAGCGGGAGTAACGAGCAGTACTTC.

The table lists this clone with a few counts. This chain joins TRBV6-5 and TRBJ1-2, with TRBD1 matching over 7 bases. CDR1 is MNHEY, CDR2 SVGAGI, per germline. The CDR3 totals 13 residues. The V and J ends lost 5 bases and 3 bases, in that order; junction bases with no gene match: 3. The CDR3 loop is CASSRDSDYGYTF. The CDR3 DNA follows: TGTGCCAGCAGTCGGGACAGTGACTATGGCTACACCTTC.

The chain links TRBV5-1 to TRBJ2-5, with D possibly being TRBD1 or TRBD2 (5 bases each). Trimming shortened V by 4 bases and J by 3 bases, and 10 bases separated the two germline ends. The germline V gene has CDR1 SGHRS and CDR2 YFSETQ. The CDR3 spans 13 residues. In nucleotides, the CDR3 is TGCGCCAGCAGCCAGGGACCTGAAGAGACCCAGTACTTC. This translates into CASSQGPEETQYF.

The V call is TRBV2, the J call TRBJ1-2, with a possible D match to TRBD1 (5 bases). Trimming removed 6 bases from V and 3 bases from J, with 5 bases in between. This CDR3 is 11 amino acids long. Germline values: CDR1 SNHLY, CDR2 FYNNEI. The CDR3 DNA sequence: TGTGCCAGCAGGACAGACTATGGCTACACCTTC. It codes for CASRTDYGYTF.

The chain employs TRBV6-1 and TRBJ1-2; D gene ambiguous. Trimming stripped 4 bases from V and 4 bases from J, with 10 bases between. CDR3 size: 13 residues. Germline CDR1 reads MNHNS; CDR2 reads SASEGT. The CDR3 reads CASSASTGYGYTF. The CDR3 DNA reads TGTGCCAGCAGTGCTTCAACGGGCTATGGCTACACCTTC.

This CDR3 is CSVGGTSGRATSYNEQFF. In nucleotides, the CDR3 is TGCAGCGTTGGTGGGACTAGCGGGAGGGCGACCTCCTACAATGAGCAGTTCTTC. This chain links TRBV29-1 with TRBJ2-1; 16 nucleotides agree with TRBD2. The CDR3 is 18 residues long. Germline loops: CDR1 SQVTM, CDR2 ANQGSEA. The V gene end was trimmed by 4 bases and the J gene end by 0 bases; junction bases not matched to a gene: 6.

The V and J genes are TRBV6-6 and TRBJ2-1, with TRBD2 identical over 9 bases. V dropped 11 bases and J dropped 3; count of bases not matched to a gene: 8. The CDR3 totals 14 residues. In germline, CDR1 is MNHNY, CDR2 SVGAGI (reference sequence). Written as DNA, the CDR3 is TGTGCCGCTTTAGCGGGGGCTCGCTACAATGAGCAGTTCTTC. Protein: CAALAGARYNEQFF.

V is TRBV6-1 and J is TRBJ2-2, with D uncertain. V lost 6 bases, J lost 2 bases, and 7 bases lay in between. Germline CDR1 MNHNS, CDR2 SASEGT. The CDR3 is 13 residues long. DNA of the CDR3: TGTGCCAGCAGAGTCATTAACACCGGGGAGCTGTTTTTT. Its translation is CASRVINTGELFF.

With respect to this clone: Other DNA sequences in the sample encode the same CDR3. This chain links TRBV28 with TRBJ1-2, with D hard to call. Germline CDR1 reads MDHEN; CDR2 reads SYDVKM. V was trimmed by 6 bases and J by 4 bases, leaving 6 bases between them. This CDR3 has 11 residues. Here the CDR3 reads CASSPGYGYTF. The CDR3, as DNA: TGTGCCAGCAGCCCAGGCTATGGCTACACCTTC.

The V call is TRBV5-4, the J call TRBJ2-3; 10 positions agree with TRBD1. Germline V gives CDR1 SGHNT, CDR2 YYREEE (reference sequence). CDR3 size: 15 residues. V lost 3 bases, J lost 11 bases, and 12 bases stayed unmatched. CDR3 DNA sequence: TGTGCCAGCAGCTGGAAAGAGACAGGGGGCCGGGGGCAGTATTTT. This encodes CASSWKETGGRGQYF.

Details on this clone: The same CDR3 also results from other DNA sequences found in this sample. This chain uses TRBV7-2 with TRBJ1-1; D is uncertain. Germline V lookup: CDR1 SGHTA, CDR2 FQGNSA. CDR3 length: 14 residues. Trimming left V 1 base short and J 2 bases short, with 8 bases between. This chain's CDR3 is CASSLGRVNTEAFF. The CDR3 region has the DNA TGTGCCAGCAGCTTAGGGAGAGTAAACACTGAAGCTTTCTTT.

The chain is built from TRBV28 and TRBJ2-2; D unclear. V gave up 10 bases and J gave up 6 bases, with 15 bases separating them. This CDR3 comprises 13 residues. In germline, CDR1 is MDHEN, CDR2 SYDVKM. Here the CDR3 DNA reads TGTGCCACGAGTCTGGTTTCGTCCGGGGAGCTGTTTTTT. Encoded protein: CATSLVSSGELFF.

J is TRBJ1-2 and V is TRBV2; unclear D gene. The CDR3 consists of 13 residues. Germline V lookup: CDR1 SNHLY, CDR2 FYNNEI. Trimming took 7 bases from V and 7 from J, leaving 16 bases between them. The CDR3 bases are TGTGCCAGCATAACTAACCTGGGCTTTGGCTACACCTTC. It yields the protein CASITNLGFGYTF.

The V and J genes are TRBV6-5 and TRBJ2-7; D could derive from TRBD1 or TRBD2 (5 bases each). Trimming removed 5 bases from V and 1 base from J, with 12 bases in between. Germline V gene lookup returns CDR1 MNHEY and CDR2 SVGAGI. This CDR3 is built from 14 residues. CDR3 bases: TGTGCCAGCAGTGCCCGGGACCGTTCCTACGAGCAGTACTTC. It is translated as CASSARDRSYEQYF.

J is TRBJ1-2 and V is TRBV5-1, with 7 nucleotides matching TRBD1. The CDR3 extends over 13 amino acids. Germline CDR1 SGHRS, CDR2 YFSETQ. V shed 5 bases and J 0 bases; nucleotides not matched to a gene: 1. The CDR3 loop is CASRQGPNYGYTF. The CDR3 nucleotides read TGCGCCAGCAGACAGGGGCCTAACTATGGCTACACCTTC.

The chain carries TRBV28 and TRBJ1-5; possible D gene TRBD1, 5 bases. The V and J ends lost 6 bases and 5 bases respectively, with 17 bases between them. Germline loops: CDR1 MDHEN, CDR2 SYDVKM. The CDR3 consists of 15 residues. The CDR3 nucleotides read TGTGCCAGCAGCTTAGCAGGGAGGTCCGATCAGCCCCAGCATTTT. It codes for CASSLAGRSDQPQHF.

V usage is TRBV7-2 and J usage is TRBJ2-2, with TRBD2 matching over 8 bases. Germline assignment: CDR1 SGHTA and CDR2 FQGNSA. CDR3 length: 15 residues. Trimming removed 6 bases from V and 4 bases from J; junction bases left unmatched: 7. In DNA form, the CDR3 reads TGTGCCAGCAGTTCCGGGACTAGGATCACCGGGGAGCTGTTTTTT. Translation: CASSSGTRITGELFF.

The chain combines TRBV28 with TRBJ1-5; D is unclear. Trimming took 5 bases from V and 1 from J, leaving 9 bases between them. The CDR3 extends over 14 amino acids. Germline-derived CDR1 and CDR2 are MDHEN and SYDVKM. The CDR3 loop is CASSPPPSNQPQHF. CDR3 bases: TGTGCCAGCAGTCCGCCCCCAAGCAATCAGCCCCAGCATTTT.

The rearrangement uses TRBV28 and TRBJ2-2; possibly TRBD1 or TRBD2 for D (5 bases each). Deletions cut 6 bases from V and 1 base from J, with 9 bases between. This CDR3 region has 14 residues. The germline V gene has CDR1 MDHEN and CDR2 SYDVKM. The CDR3 protein is CASRGTGNTGELFF. The CDR3, as DNA: TGTGCCAGCAGAGGGACGGGGAACACCGGGGAGCTGTTTTTT.

This clone was recorded a few times. The gene calls are TRBV19 and TRBJ2-1; D gene unclear. The germline gives CDR1 LNHDA, CDR2 SQIVND (reference sequence). This CDR3 region has 12 residues. V was cut by 6 bases and J by 2 bases, with 5 bases left in between. As DNA, the CDR3 is TGTGCCAGTAGAAGGGCCTACAATGAGCAGTTCTTC. The encoded protein is CASRRAYNEQFF. The entire variable domain, with the rest obtained from reference TRBV19 and TRBJ2-1, is as follows: DGGITQSPKYLFRKEGQNVTLSCEQNLNHDAMYWYRQDPGQGLRLIYYSQIVNDFQKGDIAEGYSVSREKKESFPLTVTSAQKNPTAFYLCASRRAYNEQFFGPGTRLTVL.

CDR3 residues: CASSTGTQGEKLFF. The CDR3 coding sequence is TGCGCCAGCAGCACAGGGACCCAGGGAGAAAAACTGTTTTTT. This chain links TRBV5-1 with TRBJ1-4; maybe TRBD1 (6 bases). Germline values: CDR1 SGHRS, CDR2 YFSETQ. This CDR3 contains 14 residues. V lost 4 bases and J lost 8, with 15 bases in between.

V usage is TRBV5-1 and J usage is TRBJ1-4; 9 bases align to TRBD1. Germline V gene lookup returns CDR1 SGHRS and CDR2 YFSETQ. The CDR3 covers 16 residues. Trimming removed 0 bases from V and 1 base from J; junction bases left unmatched: 1. The DNA for the CDR3 is TGCGCCAGCAGCTTGGGACAGGGGGTAACTAATGAAAAACTGTTTTTT. This encodes CASSLGQGVTNEKLFF.

V is TRBV18 and J is TRBJ2-3; D is ambiguous. Trimming shortened V by 4 bases and J by 2 bases, and 7 bases separated the two germline ends. Germline loops: CDR1 KGHSH, CDR2 LQKENI. CDR3 length: 13 amino acids. The CDR3 loop reads CASSLLNTDTQYF. CDR3 coding DNA: TGTGCCAGCTCACTTCTAAACACAGATACGCAGTATTTT.

The chain is built from TRBV28 and TRBJ1-5; 9 bases fit TRBD1. The germline CDR1 and CDR2 sequences are MDHEN and SYDVKM. J gave up 9 bases and V 3 bases, and 9 bases lay outside the gene matches. The CDR3 is made up of 15 amino acids. The CDR3 sequence: CASSLGQGAVRPQHF. The CDR3 DNA reads as TGTGCCAGCAGTTTGGGACAGGGCGCCGTTCGGCCCCAGCATTTT.

This clone was seen a single time. This chain links TRBV6-5 with TRBJ2-5; D ambiguous. This CDR3 region has 15 residues. The V gene's germline CDR1 is MNHEY and CDR2 SVGAGI. The V end lost 7 bases, the J end lost 5 bases, and 20 bases lay between the germline ends. This CDR3 is CASTFGWPRRETQYF. CDR3 DNA sequence: TGTGCCAGCACCTTCGGGTGGCCTAGACGTGAGACCCAGTACTTC.